The 23 T cell receptor beta chains given below trace back to one sample, sequenced in a study of shared clonotypes between healthy human individuals. Clones were read by immunoSEQ multiplex PCR, and TCRdb kept only the in-frame ones, dropping some. Found here are 2 million or so clones, over 85% of them singletons; the top ten hold 0.1% to 0.15%. The sequenced sample was naive CD4+ T cells sorted from blood. Sample subset: CD45RA+ positively selected. The source is a man aged 18 to 35 in good health.

The gene calls are TRBV5-1 and TRBJ2-3; 7 bases map to TRBD2. Germline V gene lookup returns CDR1 SGHRS and CDR2 YFSETQ. V lost 8 bases to trimming and J lost 2 bases; unmatched junction nucleotides: 17. This CDR3 is built from 17 residues. CDR3 DNA: TGCGCCAGTCAATCTGGTCCTAGCGGAGACGTCACAGATACGCAGTATTTT. This codes for CASQSGPSGDVTDTQYF.

This clone was seen once. V is TRBV28 and J is TRBJ1-5, with no clear D. CDR3 length: 13 amino acids. CDR1 is MDHEN, CDR2 SYDVKM, per germline. Trimming stripped 4 bases from V and 0 bases from J, with 4 bases between. CDR3 bases: TGTGCCAGCAGTTCACCTAGCAATCAGCCCCAGCATTTT. This encodes CASSSPSNQPQHF.

V gene TRBV7-9 combines with J gene TRBJ1-6; no reliable D call. CDR1 and CDR2 from the germline V gene are SEHNR and FQNEAQ (reference sequence). The CDR3 consists of 14 residues. V was clipped by 2 bases and J by 13 bases, with 15 bases between them. The CDR3 region is CASSLPVLRSPLHF. DNA of the CDR3: TGTGCCAGCAGCTTACCCGTCCTAAGGTCGCCCCTCCACTTT.

This chain links TRBV18 with TRBJ1-1, with 7 nucleotides matching TRBD1. This CDR3 is 13 amino acids long. The V segment lost 4 bases and the J segment 5 bases; nucleotides outside the gene matches: 4. Germline V gives CDR1 KGHSH, CDR2 LQKENI. In DNA form, the CDR3 reads TGTGCCAGCTCACGACAGGGTTTGACTGAAGCTTTCTTT. Its protein product is CASSRQGLTEAFF.

This rearrangement joins TRBV19 to TRBJ1-4; D is ambiguous. The V end lost 3 bases, the J end lost 6 bases, and 14 bases lay between the germline ends. The germline gives CDR1 LNHDA, CDR2 SQIVND (reference sequence). The CDR3 length is 15 residues. CDR3 sequence (DNA): TGTGCCAGTAGTATCATCGGGCAGAGTGATGAAAAACTGTTTTTT. Translated, it gives CASSIIGQSDEKLFF.

The chain is built from TRBV2 and TRBJ2-3, with TRBD2 identical over 9 bases. J gave up 2 bases and V 5 bases, and 5 bases lay outside the gene matches. Germline V CDR1 and CDR2: SNHLY, FYNNEI. The CDR3 contains 15 residues. The CDR3 sequence is CASSLSGGSTDTQYF. The CDR3 nucleotides are TGTGCCAGCAGTCTAAGCGGGGGGTCCACAGATACGCAGTATTTT.

With respect to this clone: This sample includes further DNA sequences coding for the same CDR3. The gene calls are TRBV7-2 and TRBJ1-2, with 11 bases fitting TRBD1. The germline V gene encodes CDR1 SGHTA and CDR2 FQGNSA. The V segment lost 1 base and the J segment 4 bases; nucleotides outside the gene matches: 2. The CDR3 consists of 15 residues. CDR3: CASSLGGQGAYGYTF. CDR3 bases: TGTGCCAGCAGCTTAGGCGGACAGGGGGCCTATGGCTACACCTTC.

This clone was observed once. This chain uses TRBV6-1 with TRBJ1-3; D remains unclear. The CDR3 covers 15 residues. The germline CDR1 and CDR2 sequences are MNHNS and SASEGT. The V end lost 4 bases, the J end lost 2 bases, and 12 bases lay between the germline ends. The chain's CDR3 is CASSAQEGAGNTIYF. The CDR3 DNA sequence: TGTGCCAGCAGTGCGCAAGAGGGTGCTGGAAACACCATATATTTT.

The chain recombines TRBV27 with TRBJ2-7; 8 positions agree with TRBD2. From germline, CDR1 is MNHEY and CDR2 SMNVEV (reference sequence). This CDR3 is 14 amino acids long. V was pared by 4 bases and J by 5 bases, with 7 bases of the junction left unmatched. The CDR3 coding sequence is TGTGCCAGCAGTTCGGTCGGGGGGGCCCACGAGCAGTACTTC. Amino acids: CASSSVGGAHEQYF.

The chain links TRBV5-6 to TRBJ2-3; 8 bases fit TRBD2. This CDR3 has 16 amino acids. Germline loops: CDR1 SGHDT, CDR2 YYEEEE. The trim removed 5 bases at V and 6 bases at J, leaving 14 bases unmatched. The DNA of the CDR3 is TGTGCCAGCAGGCGCCCGGGACTAGTCCGAGGGGATACGCAGTATTTT. It is translated as CASRRPGLVRGDTQYF. Supplemented by reference TRBV5-6 and TRBJ2-3, the full variable domain reads DAGVTQSPTHLIKTRGQQVTLRCSPKSGHDTVSWYQQALGQGPQFIFQYYEEEERQRGNFPDRFSGHQFPNYSSELNVNALLLGDSALYLCASRRPGLVRGDTQYFGPGTRLTVL.

In nucleotides, the CDR3 is TGTGCCAGCAGCAACTCCCGGGGAAGAGGCTCCTACGAGCAGTACTTC. This translates into CASSNSRGRGSYEQYF. This chain connects TRBV21-1 to TRBJ2-7; the table's TRBD2 call for D was not verified on the DNA. TRBV21-1 is described as a pseudogene. The CDR3 sequence is 16 residues long.

This clone was detected only a few times. The chain carries TRBV6-5 and TRBJ2-7; 7 nucleotides match TRBD2. The J segment lost 2 bases and the V segment lost 5 bases, leaving 3 bases of the junction unmatched. This CDR3 is built from 13 residues. Looked up from germline, CDR1 is MNHEY and CDR2 is SVGAGI. The CDR3 nucleotides read TGTGCCAGCAGTCGAGCGGGGACCTACGAGCAGTACTTC. Protein: CASSRAGTYEQYF.

This sequence joins TRBV6-5 and TRBJ1-1; D call uncertain. Germline lookup yields CDR1 MNHEY and CDR2 SVGAGI. Trimming removed 2 bases from V and 0 bases from J, with 10 bases in between. The CDR3 runs 15 residues. CDR3: CASSYLWALNTEAFF. CDR3 DNA sequence: TGTGCCAGCAGTTACCTCTGGGCTTTGAACACTGAAGCTTTCTTT.

The rearrangement uses TRBV28 and TRBJ1-2, with 8 positions matching TRBD1. Germline CDR1 is MDHEN and CDR2 is SYDVKM. The CDR3 has 14 amino acids. The V and J ends lost 4 bases and 2 bases, in that order; junction bases with no gene match: 3. The CDR3 loop is CASSYDRGNYGYTF. CDR3 DNA sequence: TGTGCCAGCAGTTACGACAGGGGAAACTATGGCTACACCTTC.

The J gene is TRBJ2-7, the V gene TRBV28; D gene ambiguous. This CDR3 has 12 residues. From germline, CDR1 is MDHEN and CDR2 SYDVKM. With 5 bases removed from V and 2 bases from J, the gap between germline ends came to 7 bases. The CDR3 nucleotides read TGTGCCAGCAGTCCCCGGACCTACGAGCAGTACTTC. Protein product: CASSPRTYEQYF.

V gene TRBV7-9 combines with J gene TRBJ2-5; perhaps TRBD1 as D (5 bases). There are 14 residues in the CDR3. Germline V lookup: CDR1 SEHNR, CDR2 FQNEAQ (reference sequence). Trimming took 3 bases from V and 6 from J, leaving 14 bases between them. CDR3 bases: TGTGCCAGCAGCTTTTCCGGTCAGGGTCAGACCCAGTACTTC. As protein: CASSFSGQGQTQYF.

Points on this clone: The same CDR3 also results from other DNA sequences found in this sample. The rearrangement joins TRBV30 to TRBJ1-6; D perhaps matches TRBD1 (5 bases). The V gene lost 0 bases and the J gene lost 8 bases, with 11 bases spanning the gap. The CDR3 runs to 14 residues. Germline assignment: CDR1 GTSNPN and CDR2 SVGIG (reference sequence). The CDR3 DNA reads TGTGCCTGGAGTGTGAGGGGAGGAGATTCACCCCTCCACTTT. This encodes CAWSVRGGDSPLHF.

The chain employs TRBV6-1 and TRBJ2-7, with TRBD2 matching over 8 bases. CDR3 length: 14 residues. The V segment lost 5 bases and the J segment 5 bases; nucleotides outside the gene matches: 8. Per germline, CDR1 MNHNS and CDR2 SASEGT. This CDR3 is CASSTSGLLNEQYF. Written as DNA, the CDR3 is TGTGCCAGCAGTACTAGCGGACTACTGAACGAGCAGTACTTC.

This chain links TRBV25-1 with TRBJ1-4; D unclear. The V end lost 6 bases, the J end lost 2 bases, and 10 bases lay between the germline ends. Germline values: CDR1 MGHDK, CDR2 SYGVNS. CDR3 length: 14 residues. The CDR3 nucleotides read TGTGCCAGCAGGGGAGCGGGGACTAATGAAAAACTGTTTTTT. Translated: CASRGAGTNEKLFF.

The gene calls are TRBV6-7 and TRBJ2-7, with D tentatively TRBD1 or TRBD2 (6 bases each). TRBV6-7 is assigned to the ORF class and has an uncertain function. Trimming took 0 bases from V and 3 from J, leaving 21 bases between them. This CDR3 has 18 residues. CDR3 nucleotides: TGTGCCAGCAGTTACTCGTCGGGGGCGGAAAGTCGAGTCTACGAGCAGTACTTC. Residues: CASSYSSGAESRVYEQYF.

The rearrangement uses TRBV6-6 and TRBJ1-4, with 7 bases that match TRBD1. The V gene's germline CDR1 is MNHNY and CDR2 SVGAGI (reference sequence). After removal of 6 bases from V and 4 bases from J, the junction contained 8 bases not matched to a gene. There are 15 residues in the CDR3. CDR3: CASSYGQALNEKLFF. The CDR3 bases are TGTGCCAGCAGCTATGGACAGGCTCTTAATGAAAAACTGTTTTTT.

The CDR3 nucleotides read TGCGCCAGCGGGACTAGCGTCAACAATGAGCAGTTCTTC. Its protein is CASGTSVNNEQFF. The V gene is TRBV5-1, the J gene TRBJ2-1, with 10 bases aligning to TRBD2. The length of the CDR3 is 13 residues. CDR1 and CDR2 (germline): SGHRS, YFSETQ. The V segment lost 7 bases and the J segment 5 bases; nucleotides outside the gene matches: 3.

A word on this clone: Additional DNA sequences in this sample encode the identical CDR3. The gene calls are TRBV2 and TRBJ2-7, with D unresolved. The V gene lost 2 bases and the J gene lost 6 bases, with 5 bases spanning the gap. Germline V gene data show CDR1 as SNHLY and CDR2 as FYNNEI. The CDR3 runs 11 residues. The CDR3 reads CASSEYGEQYF. The DNA for the CDR3 is TGTGCCAGCAGTGAATACGGCGAGCAGTACTTC. Drawing the rest from reference TRBV2 and TRBJ2-7, the complete variable domain is EPEVTQTPSHQVTQMGQEVILRCVPISNHLYFYWYRQILGQKVEFLVSFYNNEISEKSEIFDDQFSVERPDGSNFTLKIRSTKLEDSAMYFCASSEYGEQYFGPGTRLTVT.